The 10 T cell receptor beta chains reported below all come from one sample, sequenced in a study of shared clonotypes between healthy human individuals. Repertoires were generated with immunoSEQ multiplex PCR, while TCRdb's copy carries only in-frame clones and drops some. Here the sample spans a few hundred thousand clones, around 80% being singletons. Input material: PBMCs. Source of these receptors: a woman in her 40s in good health. Some clones in this sample may be carry-over from other donors' samples.

V gene TRBV6-1 combines with J gene TRBJ1-1; D might be TRBD1 (6 bases). The germline CDR1 and CDR2 sequences are MNHNS and SASEGT. This CDR3 spans 13 amino acids. This CDR3 reads CASGAGAREEAFF. The CDR3 DNA reads as TGTGCTTCAGGGGCGGGGGCACGGGAAGAAGCTTTCTTT.

The sample holds a few counts of this clone. The V call is TRBV10-3, the J call TRBJ2-2, with D perhaps matching TRBD1 (6 bases). Per germline, CDR1 ENHRY and CDR2 SYGVKD. This CDR3 is built from 17 residues. V lost 5 bases to trimming and J lost 1 base, with 17 bases between them. The CDR3 reads CAISNPPGTLNTGELFF. In nucleotides, the CDR3 is TGTGCCATCAGTAACCCCCCCGGGACACTGAACACCGGGGAGCTGTTTTTT.

This clone came up many times. The rearrangement links TRBV7-6 to TRBJ2-7, with unresolved D. CDR1 and CDR2 (germline): SGHVS, FNYEAQ. V lost 1 base to trimming and J lost 2 bases, with 9 bases between them. The CDR3 covers 14 residues. The CDR3, as DNA: TGTGCCAGCAGCTTAGAGGGCTGGGCCTACGAGCAGTACTTC. Protein sequence: CASSLEGWAYEQYF.

The rearrangement joins TRBV5-1 to TRBJ2-1; D is ambiguous. V was cut by 2 bases and J by 0 bases, with 9 bases left in between. CDR3 size: 15 residues. Germline V lookup: CDR1 SGHRS, CDR2 YFSETQ. The CDR3 protein is CASSFNSGSYNEQFF. The DNA of the CDR3 is TGCGCCAGCAGCTTTAATTCGGGCTCCTACAATGAGCAGTTCTTC.

This chain joins TRBV10-3 and TRBJ2-1; D not resolved. Germline V gives CDR1 ENHRY, CDR2 SYGVKD. The CDR3 consists of 14 residues. The V and J ends lost 7 bases and 7 bases respectively, with 17 bases between them. The CDR3 DNA follows: TGTGCCATCACTCTGGACCCGGAGAGGAATGAGCAGTTCTTC. Encoded protein: CAITLDPERNEQFF.

CDR3 DNA sequence: TGTGCCTGGAGTGTACCCCTAACGGGACAGGGGCCTACTAACTATGGCTACACCTTC. Its protein product is CAWSVPLTGQGPTNYGYTF. The V gene is TRBV30, the J gene TRBJ1-2; TRBD1 matches at 10 bases. The ends lost 0 bases at V and 0 bases at J; junction bases unmatched: 13. The CDR3 extends over 19 amino acids. The germline CDR1 and CDR2 sequences are GTSNPN and SVGIG (reference sequence). Full variable domain (rest looked up from reference TRBV30 and TRBJ1-2): SQTIHQWPATLVQPVGSPLSLECTVEGTSNPNLYWYRQAAGRGLQLLFYSVGIGQISSEVPQNLSASRPQDRQFILSSKKLLLSDSGFYLCAWSVPLTGQGPTNYGYTFGSGTRLTVV.

V is TRBV29-1 and J is TRBJ1-1; D gene uncertain. Trimming stripped 5 bases from V and 2 bases from J, with 9 bases between. Germline V gene sequence: CDR1 SQVTM, CDR2 ANQGSEA. This CDR3 comprises 12 residues. The CDR3 DNA follows: TGCAGCGTTACCGAGTTAAACACTGAAGCTTTCTTT. This codes for CSVTELNTEAFF.

The V call is TRBV7-9, the J call TRBJ1-3, with 7 positions matching TRBD1. The CDR3 has 13 residues. Trimming removed 5 bases from V and 10 bases from J; junction bases left unmatched: 8. CDR1 and CDR2 (germline): SEHNR, FQNEAQ (reference sequence). The CDR3 is CASSLRQGTTIYF. The CDR3 DNA follows: TGTGCCAGCAGCCTCAGACAGGGAACGACCATATATTTT.

The V and J genes are TRBV30 and TRBJ2-5; TRBD2 matches 10 bases. Gene TRBJ2-7 matches the end of the DNA better, so the J call may be wrong. Germline lookup yields CDR1 GTSNPN and CDR2 SVGIG (reference sequence). The CDR3 covers 14 residues. In DNA form, the CDR3 reads TGTGCCTGGAGGCGTCTAGCGGGAGTCTACGAGCAGTACTTC. It encodes CAWRRLAGVYEQYF.

The chain recombines TRBV5-1 with TRBJ1-5; D call uncertain. Germline V gives CDR1 SGHRS, CDR2 YFSETQ. The CDR3 spans 13 residues. V lost 6 bases and J lost 0, with 7 bases in between. The CDR3 sequence: CASKRRSNQPQHF. The CDR3 DNA reads TGCGCCAGCAAAAGACGTAGCAATCAGCCCCAGCATTTT.